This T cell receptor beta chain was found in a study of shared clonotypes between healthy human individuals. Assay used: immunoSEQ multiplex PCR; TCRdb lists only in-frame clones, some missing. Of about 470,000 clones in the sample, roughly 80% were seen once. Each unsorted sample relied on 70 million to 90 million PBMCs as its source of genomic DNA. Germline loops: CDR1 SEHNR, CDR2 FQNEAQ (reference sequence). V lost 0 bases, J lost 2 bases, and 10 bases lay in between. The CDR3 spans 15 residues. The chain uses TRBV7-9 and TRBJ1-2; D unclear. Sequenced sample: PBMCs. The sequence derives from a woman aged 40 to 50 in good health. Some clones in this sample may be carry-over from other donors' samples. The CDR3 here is CASSLAAGGNYGYTF. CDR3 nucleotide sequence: TGTGCCAGCAGCTTAGCGGCAGGTGGAAACTATGGCTACACCTTC.